This record looks at one TCR beta chain sequence and its context. The data were obtained in a study of shared clonotypes between healthy human individuals. V gave up 4 bases and J gave up 8 bases, with 12 bases separating them. The CDR3 sequence is 13 residues long. CDR1 and CDR2 (germline): MNHNS, SASEGT. Authors' data handling: ImmunoSEQ only sent back junction sequences with no quality scores, so filtering was done differently. Generated by immunoSEQ multiplex PCR, the TCRdb table keeps only in-frame clones and is missing some. The V and J calls and the clone size are those of that table, but D and trimming were determined from the DNA. The sample has some 350,000 clones; 74% are singletons. Within Nashville, Tennessee resided all donors, each a Caucasian adult.

The material sequenced was memory CD4+ T cells sorted from blood. Subset reported: CD45RA-negative fraction. The clonotype was recovered from a man aged 25 to 40 in good health. The rearrangement joins TRBV6-1 to TRBJ1-5; D call uncertain. CDR3 bases: TGTGCCAGCAGTGGACAAGTCCAGGAGCCCCAGCATTTT. This gives the protein CASSGQVQEPQHF.